Below, 24 T cell receptor beta chains from the same sample are listed, as sequenced in a study of regulatory T cells in long-lasting Graves disease. Stated time point: newly diagnosed GD, antithyroid drugs for less than 3 months. Researchers made the TCR library from RNA that was extracted from PBMCs. Investigators prepared the TCR beta libraries by applying iRepertoire HTBI primers and Arm-PCR of CDR3 regions. TCRdb re-derived calls from the multiplex PCR reads in MiXCR, one entry per CDR3 protein. The table includes almost 450,000 distinct CDR3 sequences, about a sixth detected once. This same sample was also part of a study on T cells in Graves' hyperthyroidism and ophthalmopathy.

Sequences were derived from peripheral blood mononuclear cells (PBMCs), sampled at new diagnosis, from a patient treated with antithyroid drugs. All receptors come from a woman in her 30s with Graves disease.

This chain links TRBV28 with TRBJ1-4; the D gene is possibly TRBD1 (5 bases). The CDR3 is 19 residues long. V gave up 6 bases and J gave up 2 bases, with 25 bases separating them. The germline CDR1 and CDR2 sequences are MDHEN and SYDVKM. CDR3 sequence reads: CASRSPPGAGALTNEKLFF. CDR3 in DNA: TGTGCCAGCAGGTCGCCCCCTGGGGCGGGCGCGCTGACTAATGAAAAACTGTTTTTT. Supplemented by reference TRBV28 and TRBJ1-4, the full variable domain reads DVKVTQSSRYLVKRTGEKVFLECVQDMDHENMFWYRQDPGLGLRLIYFSYDVKMKEKGDIPEGYSVSREKKERFSLILESASTNQTSMYLCASRSPPGAGALTNEKLFFGSGTQLSVL.

This chain joins TRBV14 and TRBJ2-5; 7 positions agree with TRBD2. CDR1 SGHDN and CDR2 FVKESK come from the germline V gene. V gave up 5 bases and J gave up 1 base; unmatched junction bases: 16. The CDR3 is 18 residues long. CDR3 in DNA: TGTGCCAGCAGCACCAACAGCGCGGGAGACTATCCCCAAGAGACCCAGTACTTC. As protein: CASSTNSAGDYPQETQYF.

This clonotype appeared many times. The gene calls are TRBV6-1 and TRBJ1-1, with TRBD1 matching 8 bases. Germline V gives CDR1 MNHNS, CDR2 SASEGT. The CDR3 loop spans 14 amino acids. Trimming removed 2 bases from V and 13 bases from J; junction bases left unmatched: 12. The CDR3 nucleotides are TGTGCCAGCAGTGAATTGGGCAGGGGGCGAGATGGTTTCTTT. As protein: CASSELGRGRDGFF.

CDR3: CAISGAREQYF. The CDR3 nucleotides read TGTGCCATCAGTGGGGCTAGGGAGCAGTACTTC. V is TRBV3-1 and J is TRBJ2-7, with a possible D match to TRBD1 (5 bases). Between the trimmed V and J ends, which lost 10 bases and 7 bases, there was a span of 14 bases. The CDR3 consists of 11 residues. Germline values: CDR1 LGHDT, CDR2 YNNKEL (reference sequence).

The CDR3 here is CASSQGTLLTDTQYF. CDR3 DNA sequence: TGTGCCAGCAGCCAAGGGACTCTGCTCACAGATACGCAGTATTTT. The gene calls are TRBV3-1 and TRBJ2-3, with D possibly matching TRBD2 (5 bases). V was pared by 1 base and J by 2 bases, with 10 bases between. Per germline, CDR1 LGHDT and CDR2 YNNKEL (reference sequence). There are 15 residues in the CDR3.

This clonotype was found many times. The chain has TRBV29-1 and TRBJ2-3, with 11 bases matching TRBD2. The length of the CDR3 is 15 residues. Trimming cost V 4 bases and J 2 bases; bases outside gene matches: 5. The germline gives CDR1 SQVTM, CDR2 ANQGSEA. The CDR3 nucleotides are TGCAGCGTTGGACTAGCGGGACCGTTCACAGATACGCAGTATTTT. Translation gives CSVGLAGPFTDTQYF.

This clonotype was seen ten or more times. This chain joins TRBV28 and TRBJ2-1; no clear D gene. The CDR3 consists of 13 residues. CDR1 is MDHEN, CDR2 SYDVKM, per germline. V dropped 3 bases and J dropped 1 base, with 4 bases sitting between them. DNA for the CDR3: TGTGCCAGCAGTTTGGCATCCTACAATGAGCAGTTCTTC. Translated, it gives CASSLASYNEQFF. Using reference TRBV28 and TRBJ2-1 for the parts outside the CDR3, the full variable domain is DVKVTQSSRYLVKRTGEKVFLECVQDMDHENMFWYRQDPGLGLRLIYFSYDVKMKEKGDIPEGYSVSREKKERFSLILESASTNQTSMYLCASSLASYNEQFFGPGTRLTVL.

The table lists this clonotype with many counts. The rearrangement links TRBV3-1 to TRBJ1-1; D possibly corresponds to TRBD1 (5 bases). Per the germline V gene, CDR1 is LGHDT and CDR2 is YNNKEL (reference sequence). The CDR3 is 13 amino acids. Trimming pared 4 bases from V and 6 bases from J, leaving 12 bases between. The CDR3 here is CASSPPGSPEAFF. In DNA form, the CDR3 reads TGTGCCAGCAGCCCACCAGGGAGCCCTGAAGCTTTCTTT.

This clonotype appeared a few times. This sequence may be a read error, since a much larger clone differs from it by one base. The chain couples TRBV28 to TRBJ2-3; D might be TRBD1 or TRBD2, each matching 5 bases. This CDR3 region has 11 residues. Germline V gives CDR1 MDHEN, CDR2 SYDVKM. The CDR3 coding sequence is TGTGCCAGCAGGTCTTTGGGGGAGCAGCACTTC. It yields the protein CASRSLGEQHF.

This clonotype occurred many times. V gene TRBV12-3 or TRBV12-4 combines with J gene TRBJ1-5; D unresolved. CDR3 length equals 16 residues. Deletions cut 5 bases from V and 0 bases from J, with 14 bases between. In nucleotides, the CDR3 is TGTGCCAGCAGTCAAGAGGACCTATATAGCAATCAGCCCCAGCATTTT. Its protein product is CASSQEDLYSNQPQHF.

This clonotype has a count of ten or more. The V gene is TRBV7-9, the J gene TRBJ1-5, with D unresolved. CDR1 and CDR2 from the germline V gene are SEHNR and FQNEAQ (reference sequence). Trimming shortened V by 8 bases and J by 3 bases, and 11 bases separated the two germline ends. The CDR3 covers 13 residues. Here the CDR3 reads CASQTGSNQPQHF. The CDR3 nucleotides read TGTGCCAGCCAAACGGGTTCCAATCAGCCCCAGCATTTT. The whole variable domain, remainder taken from reference TRBV7-9 and TRBJ1-5, is DTGVSQNPRHKITKRGQNVTFRCDPISEHNRLYWYRQTLGQGPEFLTYFQNEAQLEKSRLLSDRFSAERPKGSFSTLEIQRTEQGDSAMYLCASQTGSNQPQHFGDGTRLSIL.

This clonotype occurred many times. The chain employs TRBV7-8 and TRBJ2-1, with 8 bases identical to TRBD2. The germline gives CDR1 SGHVS, CDR2 FQNEAQ. The CDR3 extends over 16 amino acids. Losses at the gene ends were 3 bases for V and 4 bases for J; bases not matched to a gene: 8. The DNA for the CDR3 is TGTGCCAGCAGCTTGGAGGAAGCGGGGGTTTACAATGAGCAGTTCTTC. Translated: CASSLEEAGVYNEQFF. Looking up the rest from reference TRBV7-8 and TRBJ2-1 gives the full variable domain: GAGVSQSPRYKVAKRGQDVALRCDPISGHVSLFWYQQALGQGPEFLTYFQNEAQLDKSGLPSDRFFAERPEGSVSTLKIQRTQQEDSAVYLCASSLEEAGVYNEQFFGPGTRLTVL.

This clonotype has ten or more counts. V gene TRBV4-3 combines with J gene TRBJ2-3; 7 bases fit TRBD2. V was clipped by 4 bases and J by 9 bases; unmatched bases: 13. The CDR3 is made up of 15 amino acids. Per the germline V gene, CDR1 is LGHNA and CDR2 is YSLEER. CDR3 amino acids: CASSPRAWLGGTQYF. CDR3 in DNA: TGCGCCAGCAGCCCCCGGGCTTGGTTGGGAGGGACGCAGTATTTT.

The rearrangement uses TRBV6-1 and TRBJ1-5, with D possibly TRBD1 on 5 matching bases. With 10 bases removed from V and 0 bases from J, the gap between germline ends came to 16 bases. The CDR3 covers 15 residues. Germline V gene lookup returns CDR1 MNHNS and CDR2 SASEGT. This chain's CDR3 is CATKDSFYSNQPQHF. The CDR3, as DNA: TGTGCCACTAAAGACAGTTTTTATAGCAATCAGCCCCAGCATTTT.

In its sample, this clonotype was seen many times. The chain is built from TRBV28 and TRBJ2-1; 9 positions match TRBD2. The germline gives CDR1 MDHEN, CDR2 SYDVKM. V dropped 5 bases and J dropped 4; count of bases not matched to a gene: 9. The CDR3 is 16 residues long. The CDR3 spells CASSATSGRRYNEQFF. The CDR3 coding sequence is TGTGCCAGCAGTGCGACTAGCGGAAGACGGTACAATGAGCAGTTCTTC.

This clonotype was detected many times. The V call is TRBV2, the J call TRBJ2-3; either TRBD1 or TRBD2 may fit D (5 bases each). V lost 1 base to trimming and J lost 3 bases, with 11 bases between them. Germline V lookup: CDR1 SNHLY, CDR2 FYNNEI. CDR3 length equals 15 residues. The CDR3 DNA reads as TGTGCCAGCAGTGAAGGGATAGGGACGACAGATACGCAGTATTTT. Its translation: CASSEGIGTTDTQYF.

Many counts were recorded for this clonotype. The chain carries TRBV10-3 and TRBJ2-5; D may correspond to TRBD1 or TRBD2 (5 bases each). V was pared by 0 bases and J by 5 bases, with 7 bases between. CDR3 length: 13 residues. Germline loops: CDR1 ENHRY, CDR2 SYGVKD. This CDR3 reads CAISESRGETQYF. DNA for the CDR3: TGTGCCATCAGTGAGTCGAGGGGTGAGACCCAGTACTTC.

In its sample, this clonotype was seen many times. The rearrangement uses TRBV28 and TRBJ2-7; maybe TRBD2 (5 bases). CDR1 is MDHEN and CDR2 is SYDVKM in the germline V gene. The germline V and J ends were trimmed by 2 bases and 2 bases, with 10 bases remaining between them. The CDR3 consists of 14 residues. CDR3 DNA: TGTGCCAGCAGTTTAACGGGATTCGCCTACGAGCAGTACTTC. This translates into CASSLTGFAYEQYF.

This clonotype was counted at least ten times. The chain joins TRBV27 to TRBJ2-5; 7 bases are shared with TRBD1. The CDR3 consists of 15 residues. V shed 4 bases and J 6 bases; nucleotides not matched to a gene: 11. Germline values: CDR1 MNHEY, CDR2 SMNVEV (reference sequence). The CDR3, as DNA: TGTGCCAGCAGTTCTCCCAGTGACAGGGTAAAGACCCAGTACTTC. Translation: CASSSPSDRVKTQYF.

This clonotype has just a few counts. V gene TRBV4-1 combines with J gene TRBJ1-5, with a weak D call TRBD1 (5 bases). Trimming removed 0 bases from V and 6 bases from J, with 15 bases in between. Germline V lookup: CDR1 MGHRA, CDR2 YSYEKL. CDR3 length equals 16 residues. CDR3 coding DNA: TGCGCCAGCAGCCAAGATCTCCCGGGGGGGGTTCAGCCCCAGCATTTT. Its protein product is CASSQDLPGGVQPQHF.

This clonotype has more than one count but fewer than ten. One junction end disagrees with the germline gene, perhaps due to a read error. The rearrangement joins TRBV28 to TRBJ1-4; D ambiguous. CDR1 is MDHEN, CDR2 SYDVKM, per germline. The length of the CDR3 is 14 residues. The chain's CDR3 is CASNLLRAHEKLFF. The CDR3, as DNA: TGTGCCAGCAATTTACTTAGAGCGCATGAAAAACTGTTTTTT.

This clonotype has a handful of counts. V usage is TRBV5-1 and J usage is TRBJ2-6, with no clear D. V lost 5 bases and J lost 0, with 9 bases in between. Germline V CDR1 and CDR2: SGHRS, YFSETQ. The CDR3 length is 15 residues. The CDR3 reads CASRGSGSGANVLTF. In DNA, the CDR3 is TGCGCCAGCAGAGGATCCGGCTCTGGGGCCAACGTCCTGACTTTC.

This clonotype was recorded at least ten times. The gene calls are TRBV9 and TRBJ1-5, with TRBD1 as a possible D gene (5 bases). The CDR3 covers 15 residues. Germline lookup yields CDR1 SGDLS and CDR2 YYNGEE. V was shortened by 0 bases and J by 7 bases, with 14 bases between the two germline ends. CDR3 in amino acids: CASSVAGTHEQPQHF. The CDR3 region has the DNA TGTGCCAGCAGCGTAGCTGGGACCCACGAGCAGCCCCAGCATTTT.

This clonotype was seen repeatedly, ten times or more. The chain links TRBV6-1 to TRBJ2-1; D unclear. V lost 7 bases and J lost 0, with 16 bases in between. This CDR3 spans 16 amino acids. CDR1 is MNHNS and CDR2 is SASEGT in the germline V gene. The CDR3 loop reads CASTTSLRRSYNEQFF. In nucleotides, the CDR3 is TGTGCCAGCACCACTTCTTTGCGGCGCTCCTACAATGAGCAGTTCTTC.